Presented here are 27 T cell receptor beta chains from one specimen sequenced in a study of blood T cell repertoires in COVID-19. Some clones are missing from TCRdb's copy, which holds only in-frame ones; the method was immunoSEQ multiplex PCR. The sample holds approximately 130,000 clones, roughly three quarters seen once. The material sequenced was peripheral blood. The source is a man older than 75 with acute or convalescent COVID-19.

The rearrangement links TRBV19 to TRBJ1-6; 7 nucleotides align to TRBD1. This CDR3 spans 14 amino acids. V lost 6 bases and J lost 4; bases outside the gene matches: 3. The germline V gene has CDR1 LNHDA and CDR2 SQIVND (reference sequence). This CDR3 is CASSRDSYNSPLHF. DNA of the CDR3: TGTGCCAGTAGCCGGGACAGTTATAATTCACCCCTCCACTTT.

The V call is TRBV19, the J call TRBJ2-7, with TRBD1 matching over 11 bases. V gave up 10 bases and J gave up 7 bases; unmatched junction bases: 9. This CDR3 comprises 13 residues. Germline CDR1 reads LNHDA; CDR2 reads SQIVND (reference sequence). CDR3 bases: TGTGCCACCGTCGGACAGGGGGCAAGAGAGCAGTACTTC. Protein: CATVGQGAREQYF.

The CDR3 sequence is CASSQAVSSGNTIYF. Written as DNA, the CDR3 is TGCGCCAGCAGCCAAGCGGTTAGCTCTGGAAACACCATATATTTT. V usage is TRBV4-3 and J usage is TRBJ1-3; D is ambiguous. Trimming removed 1 base from V and 0 bases from J, with 7 bases in between. The CDR3 loop spans 15 amino acids. Germline V gene sequence: CDR1 LGHNA, CDR2 YSLEER.

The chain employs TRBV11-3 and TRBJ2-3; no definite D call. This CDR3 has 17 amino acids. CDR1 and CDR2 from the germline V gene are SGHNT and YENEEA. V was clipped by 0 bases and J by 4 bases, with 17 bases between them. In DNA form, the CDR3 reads TGTGCCAGCAGCTTAGAGAATGCTAGAATTGGCGCAGATACGCAGTATTTT. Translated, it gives CASSLENARIGADTQYF.

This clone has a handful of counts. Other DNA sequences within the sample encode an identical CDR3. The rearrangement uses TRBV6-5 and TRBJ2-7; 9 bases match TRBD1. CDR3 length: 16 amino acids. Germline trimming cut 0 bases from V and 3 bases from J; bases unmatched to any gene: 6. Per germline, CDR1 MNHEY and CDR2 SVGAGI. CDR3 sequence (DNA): TGTGCCAGCAGTTACTCACCCCCGGGACAGGGCTACGAGCAGTACTTC. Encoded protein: CASSYSPPGQGYEQYF.

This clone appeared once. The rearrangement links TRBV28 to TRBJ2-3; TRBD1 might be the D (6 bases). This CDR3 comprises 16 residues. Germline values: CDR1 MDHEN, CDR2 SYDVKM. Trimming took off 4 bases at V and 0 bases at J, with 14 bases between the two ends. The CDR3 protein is CASSSRQVSSTDTQYF. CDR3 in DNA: TGTGCCAGCAGTTCCCGACAGGTCTCTAGCACAGATACGCAGTATTTT.

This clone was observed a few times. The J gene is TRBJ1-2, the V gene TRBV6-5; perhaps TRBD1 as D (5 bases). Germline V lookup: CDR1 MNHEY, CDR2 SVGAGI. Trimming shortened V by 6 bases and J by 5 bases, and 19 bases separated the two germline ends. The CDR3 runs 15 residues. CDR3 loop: CASRLPARGGYGYTF. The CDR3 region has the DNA TGTGCCAGCAGACTACCGGCCCGCGGGGGGTATGGCTACACCTTC.

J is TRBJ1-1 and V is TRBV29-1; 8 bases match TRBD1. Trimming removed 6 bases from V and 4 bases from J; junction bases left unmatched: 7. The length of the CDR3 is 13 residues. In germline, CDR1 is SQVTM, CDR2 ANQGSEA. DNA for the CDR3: TGCAGCGTATCGACAGGGGTGAGCACTGAAGCTTTCTTT. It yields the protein CSVSTGVSTEAFF. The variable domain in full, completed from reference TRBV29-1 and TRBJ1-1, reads SAVISQKPSRDICQRGTSLTIQCQVDSQVTMMFWYRQQPGQSLTLIATANQGSEATYESGFVIDKFPISRPNLTFSTLTVSNMSPEDSSIYLCSVSTGVSTEAFFGQGTRLTVV.

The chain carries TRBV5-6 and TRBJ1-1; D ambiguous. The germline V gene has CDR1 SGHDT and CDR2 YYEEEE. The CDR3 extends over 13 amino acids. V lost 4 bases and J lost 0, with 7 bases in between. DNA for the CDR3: TGTGCCAGCAGCCCCCAGTTGAACACTGAAGCTTTCTTT. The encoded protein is CASSPQLNTEAFF.

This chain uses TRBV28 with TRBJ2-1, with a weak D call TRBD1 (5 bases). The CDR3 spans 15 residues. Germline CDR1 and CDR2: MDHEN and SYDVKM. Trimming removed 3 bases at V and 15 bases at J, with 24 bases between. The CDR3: CASSFGIKGHGDRFF. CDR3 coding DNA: TGTGCCAGCAGTTTTGGGATAAAAGGACACGGTGATCGGTTCTTC.

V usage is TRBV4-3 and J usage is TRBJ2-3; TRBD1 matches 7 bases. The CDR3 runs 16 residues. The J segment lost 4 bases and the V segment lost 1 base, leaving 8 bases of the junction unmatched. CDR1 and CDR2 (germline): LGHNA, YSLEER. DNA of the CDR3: TGCGCCAGCAGCCAAGGCCAAACAGGGGTAGCAGATACGCAGTATTTT. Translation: CASSQGQTGVADTQYF.

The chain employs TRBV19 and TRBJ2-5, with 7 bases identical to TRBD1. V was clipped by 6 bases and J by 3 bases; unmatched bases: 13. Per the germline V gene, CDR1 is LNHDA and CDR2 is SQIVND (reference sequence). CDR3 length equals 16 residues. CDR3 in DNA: TGTGCCAGTAGCCAAACTCCCGGGACAGTCAAAGAGACCCAGTACTTC. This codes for CASSQTPGTVKETQYF.

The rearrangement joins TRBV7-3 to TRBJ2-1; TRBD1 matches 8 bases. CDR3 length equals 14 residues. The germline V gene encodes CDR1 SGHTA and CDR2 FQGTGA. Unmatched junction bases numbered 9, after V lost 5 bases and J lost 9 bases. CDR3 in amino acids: CASSQDRGRGEQFF. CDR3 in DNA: TGTGCCAGCAGCCAAGACAGGGGCAGGGGTGAGCAGTTCTTC.

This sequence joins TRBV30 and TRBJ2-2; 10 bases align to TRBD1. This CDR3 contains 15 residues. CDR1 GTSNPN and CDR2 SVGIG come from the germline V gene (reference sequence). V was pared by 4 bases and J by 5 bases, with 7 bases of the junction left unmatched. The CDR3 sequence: CAWIWGQGRTGELFF. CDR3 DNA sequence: TGTGCCTGGATCTGGGGACAGGGGAGAACCGGGGAGCTGTTTTTT.

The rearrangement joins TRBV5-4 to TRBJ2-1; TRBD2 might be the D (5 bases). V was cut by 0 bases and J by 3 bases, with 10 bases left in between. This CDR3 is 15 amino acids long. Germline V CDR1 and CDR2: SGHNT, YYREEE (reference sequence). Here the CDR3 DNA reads TGTGCCAGCAGCTTGGCCCTGGGAGACTACAATGAGCAGTTCTTC. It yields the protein CASSLALGDYNEQFF.

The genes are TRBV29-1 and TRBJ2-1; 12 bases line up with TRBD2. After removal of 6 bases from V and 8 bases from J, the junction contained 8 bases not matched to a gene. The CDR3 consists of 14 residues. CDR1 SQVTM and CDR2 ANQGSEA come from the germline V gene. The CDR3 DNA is TGCAGCGTCGCACTAGCGGGGGGTAGTTATGAGCAGTTCTTC. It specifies CSVALAGGSYEQFF.

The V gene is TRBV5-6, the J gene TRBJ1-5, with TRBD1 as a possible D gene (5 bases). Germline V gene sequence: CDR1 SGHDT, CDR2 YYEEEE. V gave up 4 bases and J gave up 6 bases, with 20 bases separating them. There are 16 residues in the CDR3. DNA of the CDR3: TGTGCCAGCAGCCTCCGGACCCCGGGCGGGGGTCAGCCCCAGCATTTT. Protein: CASSLRTPGGGQPQHF.

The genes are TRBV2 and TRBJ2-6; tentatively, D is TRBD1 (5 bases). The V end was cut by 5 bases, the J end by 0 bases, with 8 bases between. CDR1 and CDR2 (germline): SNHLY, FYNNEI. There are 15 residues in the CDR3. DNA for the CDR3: TGTGCCAGCAGTCCGACAGCCTCTGGGGCCAACGTCCTGACTTTC. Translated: CASSPTASGANVLTF.

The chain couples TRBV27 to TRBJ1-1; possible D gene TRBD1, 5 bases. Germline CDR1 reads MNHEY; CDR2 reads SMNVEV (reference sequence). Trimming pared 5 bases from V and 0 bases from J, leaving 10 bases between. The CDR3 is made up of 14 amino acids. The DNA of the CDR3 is TGTGCCAGCAGTCCGAGGACAATGAACACTGAAGCTTTCTTT. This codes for CASSPRTMNTEAFF.

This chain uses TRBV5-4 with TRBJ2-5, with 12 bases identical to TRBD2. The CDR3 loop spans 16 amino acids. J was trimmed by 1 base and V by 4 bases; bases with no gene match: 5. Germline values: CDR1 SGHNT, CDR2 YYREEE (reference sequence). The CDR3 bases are TGTGCCAGCAGCGCCCCGGGACTAGCGGGCCAAGAGACCCAGTACTTC. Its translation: CASSAPGLAGQETQYF.

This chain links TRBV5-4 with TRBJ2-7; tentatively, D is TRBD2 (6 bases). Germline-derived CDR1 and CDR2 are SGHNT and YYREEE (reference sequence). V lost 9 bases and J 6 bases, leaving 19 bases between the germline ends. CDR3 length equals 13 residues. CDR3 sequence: CATKTGTFGEQYF. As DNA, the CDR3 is TGTGCCACGAAGACCGGGACTTTCGGCGAGCAGTACTTC. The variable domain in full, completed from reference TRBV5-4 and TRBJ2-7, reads ETGVTQSPTHLIKTRGQQVTLRCSSQSGHNTVSWYQQALGQGPQFIFQYYREEENGRGNFPPRFSGLQFPNYSSELNVNALELDDSALYLCATKTGTFGEQYFGPGTRLTVT.

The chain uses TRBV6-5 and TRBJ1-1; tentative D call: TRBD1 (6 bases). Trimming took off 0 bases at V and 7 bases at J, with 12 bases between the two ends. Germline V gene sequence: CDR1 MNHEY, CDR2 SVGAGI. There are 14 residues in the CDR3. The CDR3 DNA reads TGTGCCAGCAGTTACTCGTCCAGGGGCCGTGAAGCTTTCTTT. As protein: CASSYSSRGREAFF.

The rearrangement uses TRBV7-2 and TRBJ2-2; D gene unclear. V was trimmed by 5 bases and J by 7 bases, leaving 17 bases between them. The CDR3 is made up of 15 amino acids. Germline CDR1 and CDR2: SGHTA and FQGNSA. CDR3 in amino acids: CASSAARPPHGELFF. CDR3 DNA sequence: TGTGCCAGCAGCGCCGCTAGACCCCCTCACGGGGAGCTGTTTTTT.

CDR3 region: CAWSRGQYTEAFF. CDR3 DNA: TGTGCCTGGAGTAGAGGGCAGTACACTGAAGCTTTCTTT. The J gene is TRBJ1-1, the V gene TRBV30; D gene unclear. This CDR3 contains 13 residues. Germline CDR1 reads GTSNPN; CDR2 reads SVGIG (reference sequence). V lost 2 bases and J lost 3, with 10 bases in between.

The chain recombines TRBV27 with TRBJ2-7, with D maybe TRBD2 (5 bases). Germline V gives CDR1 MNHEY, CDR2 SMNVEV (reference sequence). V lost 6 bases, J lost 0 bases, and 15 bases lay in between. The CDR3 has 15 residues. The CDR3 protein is CASSLDGNHSYEQYF. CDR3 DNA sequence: TGTGCCAGCAGCCTGGACGGGAACCACTCCTACGAGCAGTACTTC.

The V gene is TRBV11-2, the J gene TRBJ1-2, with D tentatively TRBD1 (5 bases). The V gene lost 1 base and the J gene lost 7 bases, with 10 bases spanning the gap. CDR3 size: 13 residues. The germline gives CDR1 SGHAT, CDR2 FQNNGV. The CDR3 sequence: CASSLAGVAGYTF. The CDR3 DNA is TGTGCCAGCAGCTTAGCGGGGGTCGCTGGCTACACCTTC.

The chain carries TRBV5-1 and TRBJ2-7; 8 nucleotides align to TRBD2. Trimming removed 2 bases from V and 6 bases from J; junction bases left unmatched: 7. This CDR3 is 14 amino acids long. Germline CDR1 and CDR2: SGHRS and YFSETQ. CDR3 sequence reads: CASSFGPAGGEQYF. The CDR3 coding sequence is TGCGCCAGCAGCTTCGGACCGGCGGGGGGCGAGCAGTACTTC.